This record covers a single T cell receptor beta chain. In the original processing: Amplification with reference gene primers provided the estimates of nucleated cell counts. The assay was immunoSEQ multiplex PCR, and TCRdb's table has in-frame clones only and misses some. From that table come the V and J calls and clone size; the DNA was used to work out D and trimming. This sample yields 200,000 to 250,000 clones, of which 85% to 90% are seen a single time; 3% to 3.5% belongs to the top ten. The data were taken from a study of blood T cell repertoires in COVID-19. About the study: For recovered donors of Cohort 3, there were two negative PCRs, clearance, or symptom resolution. The cDNA or gDNA used as material had been derived from T cells, B-cell-depleted T cells, or PBMCs. Donors in the United States, Italy and Spain gave samples during acute or convalescent COVID-19.

CDR3 length: 16 amino acids. The V end was cut by 6 bases, the J end by 1 base, with 15 bases between. Per the germline V gene, CDR1 is LNHDA and CDR2 is SQIVND (reference sequence). The chain recombines TRBV19 with TRBJ1-4; possible D gene TRBD1, 5 bases. This receptor was identified in a woman aged 45-65 years in a cohort exposed to, infected with or recovered from COVID-19 (not recorded which). The specimen was PBMCs or T cells enriched from blood (not recorded which). The CDR3 region has the DNA TGTGCCAGTAGCCGCTCCCAGGGAATAACTAATGAAAAACTGTTTTTT. Residues: CASSRSQGITNEKLFF.